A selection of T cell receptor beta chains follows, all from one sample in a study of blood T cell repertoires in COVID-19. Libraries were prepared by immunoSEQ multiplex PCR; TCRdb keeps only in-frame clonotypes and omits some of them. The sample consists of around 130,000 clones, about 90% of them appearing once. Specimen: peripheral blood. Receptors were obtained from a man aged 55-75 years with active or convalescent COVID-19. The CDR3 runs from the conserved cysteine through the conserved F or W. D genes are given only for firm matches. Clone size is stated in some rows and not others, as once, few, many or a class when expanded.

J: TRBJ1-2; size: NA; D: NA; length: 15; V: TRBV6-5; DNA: TGTGCCAGCAGCCCAGCCGCCGTGGCCGGAGCGGGCTACACCTTC; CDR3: CASSPAAVAGAGYTF
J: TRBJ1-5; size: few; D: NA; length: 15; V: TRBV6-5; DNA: TGTGCCAGCAGTACTACGGGGGGGGTGGGTCAGCCCCAGCATTTT; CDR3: CASSTTGGVGQPQHF
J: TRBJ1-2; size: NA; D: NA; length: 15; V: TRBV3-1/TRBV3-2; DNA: TGTGCCAGCAGCCAAGACCGGGAGGCGGGCTATGGCTACACCTTC; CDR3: CASSQDREAGYGYTF
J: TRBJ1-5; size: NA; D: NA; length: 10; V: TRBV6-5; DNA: TGTGCCAGCAAATCCTCAGCCCAGCATTTT; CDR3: CASKSSAQHF
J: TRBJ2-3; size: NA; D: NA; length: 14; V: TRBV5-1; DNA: TGCGCCAGCAGCCCGGCCGGGGGGCGAGATACGCAGTATTTT; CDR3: CASSPAGGRDTQYF
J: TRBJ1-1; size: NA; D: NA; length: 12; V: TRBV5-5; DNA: TGTGCCAGTAGCACGGGTTCCACTGAAGCTTTCTTT; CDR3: CASSTGSTEAFF
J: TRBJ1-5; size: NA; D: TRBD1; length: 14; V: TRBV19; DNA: TGTGCCAGTAGTTTGGGACAGGGACATCAGCCCCAGCATTTT; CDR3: CASSLGQGHQPQHF
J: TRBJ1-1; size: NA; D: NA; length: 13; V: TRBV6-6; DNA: TGTGCCAGCAGTGGCGACAAGAACACTGAAGCTTTCTTT; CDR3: CASSGDKNTEAFF
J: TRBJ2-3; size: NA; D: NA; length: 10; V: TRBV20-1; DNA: TGCAGTACTAGCACAGATACGCAGTATTTT; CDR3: CSTSTDTQYF
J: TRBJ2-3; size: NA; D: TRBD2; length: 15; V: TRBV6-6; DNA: TGTGCCAGCAGTTACCTTAGCGGGTATACAGATACGCAGTATTTT; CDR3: CASSYLSGYTDTQYF
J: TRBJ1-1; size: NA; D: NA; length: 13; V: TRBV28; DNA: TGTGCCAGCAGTTCTTGGTTACAGAGGGGGGGTTTCTTT; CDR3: CASSSWLQRGGFF
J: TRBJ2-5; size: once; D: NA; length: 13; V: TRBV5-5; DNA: TGTGCCAGCAGCCCCAGATCCCCAGAGACCCAGTACTTC; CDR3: CASSPRSPETQYF
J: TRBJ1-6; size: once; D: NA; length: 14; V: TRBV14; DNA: TGTGCCAGCAGCGTTGACAGTTATAATTCACCCCTCCACTTT; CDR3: CASSVDSYNSPLHF
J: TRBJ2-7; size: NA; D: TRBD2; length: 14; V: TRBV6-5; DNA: TGTGCCAGCAGTTACGGGACTAGCTCCTACGAGCAGTACTTC; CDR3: CASSYGTSSYEQYF
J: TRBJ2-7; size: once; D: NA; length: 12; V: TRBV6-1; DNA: TGTGCCAGCAAAGTCAGTGCCTACGAGCAGTACTTC; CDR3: CASKVSAYEQYF
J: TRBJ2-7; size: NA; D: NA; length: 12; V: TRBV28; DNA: TGTGCCAGCAGTTTATCAACCTACGAGCAGTACTTC; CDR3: CASSLSTYEQYF
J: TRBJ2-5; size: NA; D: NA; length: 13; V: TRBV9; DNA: TGTGCCAGCAGCTCCAACACCGCAGAGACCCAGTACTTC; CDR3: CASSSNTAETQYF
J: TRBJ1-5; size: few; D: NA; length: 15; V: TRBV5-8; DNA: TGTGCCAGCAGCCCCGGACAGAAGGTTAATCAGCCCCAGCATTTT; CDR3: CASSPGQKVNQPQHF
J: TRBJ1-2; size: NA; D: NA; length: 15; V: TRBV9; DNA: TGTGCCAGCAGCGTAGCTCCCAGGGCAGAGAATGGCTACACCTTC; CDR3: CASSVAPRAENGYTF
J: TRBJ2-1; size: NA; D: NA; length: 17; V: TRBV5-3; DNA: TGTGCCAGAAGCTCGCACGCTAGCCGGGCATTTTACAATGAGCAGTTCTTC; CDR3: CARSSHASRAFYNEQFF
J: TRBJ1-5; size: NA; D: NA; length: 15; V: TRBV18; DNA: TGTGCCAGCTCCCACGAGGGAGGTGGGAGTCAGCCCCAGCATTTT; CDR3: CASSHEGGGSQPQHF
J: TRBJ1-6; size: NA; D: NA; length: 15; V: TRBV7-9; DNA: TGTGCCAGCAGCCCACAGGGCTCCTATAATTCACCCCTCCACTTT; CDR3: CASSPQGSYNSPLHF
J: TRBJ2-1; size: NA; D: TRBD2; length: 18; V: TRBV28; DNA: TGTGCCAGCAGTTCCCCCGGCGGGACTAGCGGAAAATACAATGAGCAGTTCTTC; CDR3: CASSSPGGTSGKYNEQFF
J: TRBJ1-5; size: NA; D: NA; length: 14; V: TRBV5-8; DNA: TGTGCCAGCACCTCGGGGAATAGCAATCAGCCCCAGCATTTT; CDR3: CASTSGNSNQPQHF
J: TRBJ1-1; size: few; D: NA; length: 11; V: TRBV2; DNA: TGTGCCAGCAGTGAGAGCACTGAAGCTTTCTTT; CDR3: CASSESTEAFF
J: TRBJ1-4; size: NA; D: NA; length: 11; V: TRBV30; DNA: TGTGCCTGGTATACTAATGAAAAACTGTTTTTT; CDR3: CAWYTNEKLFF